This T cell receptor beta chain derives from a study of post-analysis software for immune sequencing data. General study points: Samples prepared in the same batch strongly co-clustered by F measure. Among four to six TRBV segments more frequent in patients than controls were TRBV5-6, TRBV5-1 and TRBV20-1.

This clonotype turned up a few times. The antigen is undetermined. V lost 0 bases to trimming and J lost 4 bases, with 20 bases between them. The CDR3 totals 18 residues. Germline CDR1 is ENHRY and CDR2 is SYGVKD. Unique molecular identifiers were carried by the TCR beta cDNA libraries. Each CDR3 protein is one row after TCRdb ran MiXCR on the PCR reads. Here the sample spans roughly 800,000 distinct CDR3 sequences, around 42% being singletons. The receptor was derived from a girl aged 10 to 17 with multiple sclerosis. The sequencing sample was made of blood. The chain combines TRBV10-3 with TRBJ2-3; D tentatively reads TRBD1 or TRBD2 (5 bases each). CDR3 loop: CAISESLRTQGSADTQYF. The CDR3 DNA sequence: TGTGCCATCAGTGAGTCGTTAAGGACTCAGGGTTCAGCAGATACGCAGTATTTT.